Listed here is a single T cell receptor beta chain. Authors' processing steps: By means of reference gene primer amplification, nucleated cell counts were estimated. TCRdb's table, derived via immunoSEQ multiplex PCR, lists solely in-frame clones and lacks some. Clone size and the V and J calls come from that table; the DNA yielded D and trimming. The sample carries tens of thousands of clones, more than 90% recorded once. This CDR3 has 15 amino acids. Deletions cut 3 bases from V and 3 bases from J, with 15 bases between. The germline V gene encodes CDR1 LGHDT and CDR2 YNNKEL (reference sequence). The data were obtained in a study of blood T cell repertoires in COVID-19. Turning to the study itself: There were acute and convalescent COVID-19 samples, and they came from the United States, Italy and Spain. Sample material is recorded as cDNA or gDNA derived from T cells, B-cell-depleted T cells, or PBMCs.

Input material: peripheral blood. The TCR was taken from a man between 50 and 59 years old with acute or convalescent COVID-19. This chain connects TRBV3-1 (or the pseudogene TRBV3-2) to TRBJ2-7; no clear D. Here the CDR3 reads CASSQKTPQFYEQYV. As DNA, the CDR3 is TGTGCCAGCAGCCAGAAGACTCCGCAGTTCTACGAGCAGTACGTC.